The 26 T cell receptor beta chains below come from one sample, sequenced in a study of T cell responses to AZD1222 COVID-19 vaccine. Repertoires were generated with immunoSEQ multiplex PCR, while TCRdb's copy carries only in-frame clones and drops some. The sample includes about 110,000 clones, about 80% of them seen just once. The sequencing used peripheral blood, collected on day 0 of AZD1222 vaccination. The origin of the receptors is an adult in good health.

In nucleotides, the CDR3 is TGTGCCAGCAGCATGGCACGACAGGGGGGCTATGGCTACACCTTC. Its protein product is CASSMARQGGYGYTF. The chain carries TRBV5-4 and TRBJ1-2; 9 positions match TRBD1. The germline CDR1 and CDR2 sequences are SGHNT and YYREEE (reference sequence). The CDR3 spans 15 residues. V lost 4 bases and J lost 4; bases outside the gene matches: 8.

This rearrangement joins TRBV4-1 to TRBJ1-1; D gene uncertain. This CDR3 region has 15 residues. Germline CDR1 MGHRA, CDR2 YSYEKL. Trimming removed 3 bases from V and 0 bases from J, with 11 bases in between. CDR3 in DNA: TGCGCCAGCAGCCAGGACCGAAGCATGAACACTGAAGCTTTCTTT. The encoded protein is CASSQDRSMNTEAFF.

The gene calls are TRBV5-1 and TRBJ2-3; TRBD1 or TRBD2 may be the D gene (6 bases each). The germline V gene encodes CDR1 SGHRS and CDR2 YFSETQ. V was cut by 0 bases and J by 1 base, with 9 bases left in between. This CDR3 has 15 residues. CDR3 bases: TGCGCCAGCAGCTTGGCCGGGGGCCGCACAGATACGCAGTATTTT. Its translation: CASSLAGGRTDTQYF. The full variable domain, its missing parts supplied by reference TRBV5-1 and TRBJ2-3, is KAGVTQTPRYLIKTRGQQVTLSCSPISGHRSVSWYQQTPGQGLQFLFEYFSETQRNKGNFPGRFSGRQFSNSRSEMNVSTLELGDSALYLCASSLAGGRTDTQYFGPGTRLTVL.

The chain is built from TRBV18 and TRBJ2-2, with TRBD1 matching over 7 bases. Trimming took 3 bases from V and 1 from J; bases not matched to a gene: 2. Germline CDR1 reads KGHSH; CDR2 reads LQKENI. The CDR3 length is 15 residues. CDR3 nucleotides: TGTGCCAGCTCACCCGGACAGGTGAACACCGGGGAGCTGTTTTTT. Encoded protein: CASSPGQVNTGELFF.

The chain employs TRBV14 and TRBJ1-1; 7 positions agree with TRBD1. The V and J ends lost 5 bases and 1 base, in that order; junction bases with no gene match: 7. The CDR3 extends over 15 amino acids. The germline CDR1 and CDR2 sequences are SGHDN and FVKESK. Here the CDR3 reads CASSFDQGENTEAFF. The DNA for the CDR3 is TGTGCCAGCAGCTTCGACCAGGGGGAGAACACTGAAGCTTTCTTT.

This chain joins TRBV4-1 and TRBJ1-1; D is unclear. Germline V gene lookup returns CDR1 MGHRA and CDR2 YSYEKL. V lost 1 base and J 10 bases, leaving 13 bases between the germline ends. This CDR3 has 13 residues. For the CDR3, the DNA is TGCGCCAGCAGCCAAGTAGTAAGGAATTTAGCTTTCTTT. It translates to CASSQVVRNLAFF.

V usage is TRBV6-5 and J usage is TRBJ1-2; 10 bases are a match to TRBD1. The V and J ends lost 6 bases and 7 bases, in that order; junction bases with no gene match: 8. The CDR3 runs to 14 residues. Germline V lookup: CDR1 MNHEY, CDR2 SVGAGI. CDR3 nucleotides: TGTGCCAGCAGGTATCGACAGGGGGCTGGTGGCTACACCTTC. This translates into CASRYRQGAGGYTF.

The chain uses TRBV11-2 and TRBJ2-7; D assignment may be TRBD1 or TRBD2 (5 bases each). Germline CDR1 and CDR2: SGHAT and FQNNGV. V was shortened by 5 bases and J by 0 bases, with 17 bases between the two germline ends. The CDR3 runs 16 residues. CDR3 region: CASSPIRRDHSYEQYF. Here the CDR3 DNA reads TGTGCCAGCAGCCCCATACGCAGGGACCACTCCTACGAGCAGTACTTC.

CDR3 nucleotide sequence: TGTGCCAGCAGGGGACCGTCGACCGATACGCAGTATTTT. This gives the protein CASRGPSTDTQYF. The rearrangement uses TRBV6-6 and TRBJ2-3; either TRBD1 or TRBD2 may fit D (5 bases each). Germline CDR1 MNHNY, CDR2 SVGAGI (reference sequence). This CDR3 region has 13 residues. V lost 6 bases, J lost 6 bases, and 13 bases lay in between.

The chain couples TRBV10-3 to TRBJ1-6; D unresolved. The CDR3 sequence is 13 residues long. The germline gives CDR1 ENHRY, CDR2 SYGVKD. Trimming shortened V by 10 bases and J by 6 bases, and 13 bases separated the two germline ends. CDR3 residues: CATKGPPNSPLHF. For the CDR3, the DNA is TGTGCCACCAAGGGTCCGCCTAATTCACCCCTCCACTTT.

This clone was seen a handful of times. J is TRBJ1-1 and V is TRBV2; 7 bases map to TRBD1. The length of the CDR3 is 14 residues. V shed 4 bases, J shed 4 bases, and the junction held 6 bases outside the gene matches. Germline V CDR1 and CDR2: SNHLY, FYNNEI. CDR3 sequence: CASSGQGGGTEAFF. Here the CDR3 DNA reads TGTGCCAGCAGTGGACAGGGTGGCGGCACTGAAGCTTTCTTT.

The chain couples TRBV19 to TRBJ1-5; 7 bases agree with TRBD1. This CDR3 spans 17 amino acids. CDR1 and CDR2 (germline): LNHDA, SQIVND (reference sequence). Trimming removed 4 bases from V and 5 bases from J; junction bases left unmatched: 14. The CDR3 protein is CASSKYQKTGTDQPQHF. The CDR3 DNA follows: TGTGCCAGTAGTAAGTATCAAAAAACCGGGACAGATCAGCCCCAGCATTTT.

The sample holds a few counts of this clone. The J gene is TRBJ1-2, the V gene TRBV6-5; D is unresolved. The CDR3 contains 12 residues. Germline V gene lookup returns CDR1 MNHEY and CDR2 SVGAGI. The CDR3 here is CAVGEEIGGYTF. In nucleotides, the CDR3 is TGTGCTGTGGGAGAGGAGATCGGTGGCTACACCTTC.

The gene calls are TRBV3-1 (or the pseudogene TRBV3-2) and TRBJ1-2, with TRBD1 matching over 7 bases. Trimming cost V 4 bases and J 8 bases; bases outside gene matches: 7. Germline CDR1 is LGHDT and CDR2 is YNNKEL (reference sequence). The CDR3 runs 13 residues. The CDR3 sequence is CASSPDRVGGYTF. The CDR3 coding sequence is TGTGCCAGCAGCCCCGACAGGGTGGGCGGCTACACCTTC.

This sequence joins TRBV2 and TRBJ1-2; 7 nucleotides align to TRBD1. Germline V CDR1 and CDR2: SNHLY, FYNNEI. Trimming at V came to 7 bases and at J to 4 bases, leaving 15 bases not matched to a gene. This CDR3 is 16 amino acids long. In DNA, the CDR3 is TGTGCCAGCAAAAATCGAGGGGGCACTCTAGGCTATGGCTACACCTTC. Translation gives CASKNRGGTLGYGYTF.

The V and J genes are TRBV2 and TRBJ1-2; no clear D gene. CDR1 and CDR2 from the germline V gene are SNHLY and FYNNEI. The CDR3 runs to 16 residues. The V end lost 7 bases, the J end lost 0 bases, and 18 bases lay between the germline ends. The CDR3 DNA sequence: TGTGCCAGCAATGGTCGAGGTAGGCGTCCTAACTATGGCTACACCTTC. Translating gives CASNGRGRRPNYGYTF.

This clone was recorded once. The rearrangement links TRBV12-5 to TRBJ1-1; D unresolved. The germline V gene encodes CDR1 LGHNT and CDR2 FRNRAP. Trimming pared 10 bases from V and 3 bases from J, leaving 15 bases between. This CDR3 spans 13 amino acids. This CDR3 is CATFTDGDTEAFF. The CDR3 nucleotides read TGTGCTACCTTCACCGATGGGGACACTGAAGCTTTCTTT.

V usage is TRBV11-2 and J usage is TRBJ1-2; no clear D gene. The ends were cut back, 5 bases at V and 8 bases at J, with 12 bases in the middle. Germline V gives CDR1 SGHAT, CDR2 FQNNGV. This CDR3 is 12 amino acids long. Written as DNA, the CDR3 is TGTGCCAGCAGCCTGCAGCAAGCCGGCTACACCTTC. Its protein product is CASSLQQAGYTF.

J is TRBJ2-5 and V is TRBV4-1, with D possibly TRBD2 on 5 matching bases. The CDR3 runs to 15 residues. Germline CDR1 and CDR2: MGHRA and YSYEKL. Trimming took off 0 bases at V and 4 bases at J, with 12 bases between the two ends. In DNA form, the CDR3 reads TGCGCCAGCAGCCAAGAGGGAGTAGTAGGAGAGACCCAGTACTTC. Translation gives CASSQEGVVGETQYF.

The genes are TRBV19 and TRBJ2-2, with 11 bases matching TRBD1. This CDR3 comprises 15 residues. J was trimmed by 6 bases and V by 7 bases; bases with no gene match: 7. CDR1 and CDR2 from the germline V gene are LNHDA and SQIVND (reference sequence). The CDR3 DNA is TGTGCCAGTATTCCGGACAGGGGGCTATCCGGGGAGCTGTTTTTT. This gives the protein CASIPDRGLSGELFF.

This clone came up many times. This chain links TRBV5-6 with TRBJ2-2; TRBD1 agrees at 7 bases. V was clipped by 3 bases and J by 0 bases; unmatched bases: 5. Germline V gene data show CDR1 as SGHDT and CDR2 as YYEEEE. CDR3 length equals 16 residues. CDR3 DNA sequence: TGTGCCAGCAGCTCATACAGGGGCCCGAACACCGGGGAGCTGTTTTTT. Its translation: CASSSYRGPNTGELFF. Using reference TRBV5-6 and TRBJ2-2 for the parts outside the CDR3, the full variable domain is DAGVTQSPTHLIKTRGQQVTLRCSPKSGHDTVSWYQQALGQGPQFIFQYYEEEERQRGNFPDRFSGHQFPNYSSELNVNALLLGDSALYLCASSSYRGPNTGELFFGEGSRLTVL.

Here the CDR3 DNA reads TGCGCCAGCAGCTTGGAGACAGGGGCTACTGGAAACACCATATATTTT. Protein: CASSLETGATGNTIYF. This sequence joins TRBV5-1 and TRBJ1-3, with 8 bases that match TRBD1. Germline CDR1 is SGHRS and CDR2 is YFSETQ. V lost 0 bases, J lost 2 bases, and 4 bases stayed unmatched. The CDR3 covers 16 residues.

V usage is TRBV12-3 or TRBV12-4 and J usage is TRBJ1-1, with D possibly TRBD1 on 5 matching bases. The CDR3 sequence is 12 residues long. Trimming pared 4 bases from V and 8 bases from J, leaving 11 bases between. The CDR3 is CASSSLGLEAFF. As DNA, the CDR3 is TGTGCCAGCAGTTCTTTGGGGCTGGAAGCTTTCTTT.

This clone showed up just once. This chain links TRBV24-1 with TRBJ1-2; 7 bases match TRBD1. CDR1 and CDR2 from the germline V gene are KGHDR and SFDVKD. The junction had 9 bases not matched to a gene; V was cut back by 5 bases and J by 1 base. This CDR3 region has 16 residues. The CDR3 nucleotides are TGTGCCACCAGTGTCCCGACAGGGCCTAATAACTATGGCTACACCTTC. It encodes CATSVPTGPNNYGYTF.

The chain employs TRBV2 and TRBJ1-1; D not resolved. The CDR3 extends over 13 amino acids. Per germline, CDR1 SNHLY and CDR2 FYNNEI. The V end lost 6 bases, the J end lost 1 base, and 9 bases lay between the germline ends. Here the CDR3 DNA reads TGTGCCAGCAGGCGAAGGGAGAACACTGAAGCTTTCTTT. Amino acid sequence: CASRRRENTEAFF.

Points on this clone: Without the conserved terminal phenylalanine or tryptophan, this CDR3 likely stems from a read error. The limits of the CDR3 on the DNA are not certain, so only TCRdb's listed CDR3 is given. The gene calls are TRBV6-2 or TRBV6-3 and TRBJ2-3; the D call in the table, TRBD1, was not verified against the DNA. CDR1 and CDR2 (germline): MNHEY, SVGEGT. The length of the CDR3 is 12 amino acids, counting both ends. Here the CDR3 reads CASSHPTGPRFL.